This paragraph reports one T cell receptor beta chain. The antigen this receptor binds is unknown. An end of the junction does not agree with germline; a read error may underlie this. CDR1 is given as SGHNT and CDR2 as YENEEA, both from the germline V gene. Measured from the cysteine to the phenylalanine, the CDR3 is 15 residues long. CDR3 DNA only is kept here, 45 bases in frame from base 1. These data originate in a study of tumor and adjacent non-tumor tissue in lung cancer (dated by TCRdb to about 2018). Concerning the study at large: The cohort included more than 9 adenocarcinoma, 2 squamous cell carcinoma and 1 small cell lung cancer patients. Approximately 31 paired specimens, one tumor and one normal lung sample per patient, were profiled by TCRbeta CDR3 sequencing. The approximately 15 patients were aged about 31 to 85 years, included ten or so men and 5 women, and had TNM stage I to III disease. A total of roughly 130 million productive TCRbeta reads were generated by sequencing, corresponding to an average of roughly 4.1 million reads per sample. The study compared bulk TCRbeta repertoires from lung tumor tissue and matched distant non-tumor lung tissue of about 14 lung cancer patients. Here is what the overall study found, with its caveats: TCR diversity (inverse Simpson) was significantly higher in tumor than in normal lung tissue (around 450 vs 160, P = 0.0075, Mann-Whitney U test). Because peripheral blood was not sequenced, blood TCRbeta repertoires in the lung cancer patients of the study were not examined. TCR diversity was significantly higher in younger patients, and greater tumor TCR diversity was associated with shorter overall survival and shorter disease-free survival. The top 100 clones accounted for a significantly larger cumulative portion of the repertoire in normal lung than in tumor tissue. Only around 14 patients were in the cohort, and the authors stated that larger samples and more detailed clinical data are needed. Neither the sequencing platform nor unique molecular identifiers are named or mentioned anywhere in the methods.

RNA was extracted from bulk unsorted tissue and checked for quality with a NanoDrop ND-1000 and an Agilent 2100. Newly diagnosed lung cancer patients without prior chemotherapy who had been admitted for thoracic surgery in China between August and November 2014 were enrolled as donors. Patients with previous radiotherapy or chemotherapy, or with another concurrent cancer, were excluded from the study. Pieces of surgical tissue measuring about 1-2.1 cm3 were kept in RNAlater solution and held at -80 degrees C until needed. Library creation used multiplex PCR. Sequencing took place on an Illumina HiSeq 2500. Following protocols modified from ARM-PCR, the researchers constructed TCRbeta libraries through three rounds of nested PCR with primers (Table S4). PCR products of 200-500 bp were gel-excised and purified with the QIAquick gel extraction kit before sequencing. The source study handled its data this way. Trimmomatic was used to clean the reads, FLASH was used to merge the reads into complete CDR3 sequences, and MiTCR was used to assign the reads to V(D)J germline segments. Clonal diversity was calculated as the inverse Simpson's index using VDJtools. Productive reads were defined as in-frame sequences without a premature stop codon. In TCRdb, the public reads were trimmed at Q25 with fastp and aligned with MiXCR, with productive beta chains retained. Every CDR3 protein is listed once, alongside the most common genes and DNA of its rows. The V and J calls were not made by the authors but by TCRdb's processing. The sample table records roughly 120,000 distinct CDR3 sequences; around 80% of these occur just once. The ten top clones hold 35% to 40% of the sample.

The rearrangement joined TRBV11-3 to TRBJ1-1, with an unclear D gene assignment. Sample: lung tumor tissue. This clonotype originated in a woman aged 55-69 years with non-small cell lung cancer. The nucleotide sequence is given as TGTCCCAGCAGCTTAGATTCGGGAAGAGGCACAGAAGCTTTCTTT. It encodes CPSSLDSGRGTEAFF. The CDR3 plus the reference TRBV11-3 and TRBJ1-1 genes for the other parts give the full variable domain: EAGVVQSPRYKIIEKKQPVAFWCNPISGHNTLYWYLQNLGQGPELLIRYENEEAVDDSQLPKDRFSAERLKGVDSTLKIQPAELGDSAVYLCPSSLDSGRGTEAFFGQGTRLTVV.